This T cell receptor (beta chain) was recovered during a study of OX40 agonist ivuxolimab in advanced cancers. Study outcomes and limitations: Clonal expansion by week 6 occurred in CD4+ and CD8+ blood T cells (at 0.1 to 3.0 mg/kg).

The CDR3 runs 13 residues. Here immunoSEQ multiplex PCR was the method, and the copy in TCRdb shows in-frame clones only, minus some. The table records 75,000 to 85,000 clones, around 86% of them present only once. Concerning this clone itself: Its specificity is not known.

The chain recombines TRBV21-1 with TRBJ2-3; TRBD2 is the table's D call, not checked against the DNA. TRBV21-1 is given as a pseudogene. The material was CD4+ or CD8+ T cells sorted from blood, obtained in a trial of the OX40 agonist ivuxolimab. The clonotype originates from an adult with an advanced solid tumor such as melanoma, head and neck, liver or kidney cancer. This CDR3 is CASSNLPADTQYF. CDR3 in DNA: TGTGCCAGCAGCAATCTACCAGCGGATACGCAGTATTTT.